The entry below gives a single TCR beta chain sequence along with its context. This clonotype has a handful of counts. Its cognate antigen has yet to be identified. Base qualities were left out, and no much larger clone turns up one base away. This entry belongs to a study of response to subunit inactivated influenza vaccine (dated by TCRdb to 2017 to 2018). In the study overall: To follow how T cells responded to a trivalent subunit inactivated influenza vaccine, the researchers relied on deep quantitative profiling of the T cell receptor repertoire.

The library came from RT-PCR. The run used an Illumina HiSeq 2500. Through fastp at Q25 and MiXCR, TCRdb rebuilt clones from the public reads, retaining in-frame beta chains. One record per CDR3 amino acid sequence lists the most common genes and DNA. The sample profile shows hundreds of thousands of distinct CDR3 sequences; over 9.5% of them were found once. The ten largest account for 12% of the sample. Overall study results and their limits: The authors proposed that each seasonal influenza vaccination may bring in only a limited number of new T cells.

CDR1 and CDR2, looked up from the germline V gene, are SGHRS and YFSETQ. Trimming leaves V shorter by 2 bases and J shorter by 3 bases, with the junction holding 5 bases beyond the gene matches. The CDR3 starts with the cysteine, ends with the phenylalanine, and has 15 residues. Only the CDR3 DNA stays, 45 bases, in frame from base 1. Reading the label with the study, this specimen's time point is: more than 35 days after influenza vaccine administration. The source of this sequence is a man aged 50 to 60 who received an inactivated influenza vaccine. Donor details come from another sample of the same person, matched by shared clones. The receptor chain draws on TRBV5-1 and TRBJ2-1, and TRBD2 aligns with 7 junction nucleotides. The specimen comprised PBMCs from blood, sampled 45 days after vaccination. CDR3 sequence: CASSFTSVDYNEQFF. The DNA sequence is as follows: TGCGCCAGCAGCTTTACTAGCGTTGACTACAATGAGCAGTTCTTC.